These T cell receptor beta chains were read from a single sample in a study of long-term antiretroviral therapy in people with HIV. The assay was immunoSEQ multiplex PCR, and TCRdb's table has in-frame clones only and misses some. Among fewer than 20,000 clones listed, about four fifths were seen once. The input for sequencing was unsorted PBMCs, taken 0.3 years after starting antiretroviral therapy. These receptors were taken from a woman in her 50s with HIV. CDR3s include the opening cysteine and the closing phenylalanine or tryptophan. Each record gives: V gene, clone size, CDR3 protein. A clone size is listed for some rows: how often the clone was seen (once, few, many), or a class if it is expanded.

TRBV5-5,few,CASSSTGLGNSPLHF
TRBV29-1,NA,CSVDGGGGEQYF
TRBV13,few,CASRPPQGPAFF
TRBV5-1,NA,CASSETGGRAFF
TRBV5-5,NA,CASSLYPGNEQFF
TRBV14,NA,CASSQTRGQGGNTEAFF
TRBV6-1,NA,CASRVPNTGELFF
TRBV20-1,NA,CSARWQDEQFF
TRBV6-5,NA,CASSSYRGNYGYTF
TRBV5-6,NA,CASSRPPSWRGGKATQYF
TRBV11-2,NA,CASSNNQGQPQHF
TRBV7-3,NA,CASSLVAGGGTDTQYF
TRBV29-1,few,CSVGPGVDGYTF
TRBV4-1,few,CASSQDRQAFF
TRBV18,NA,CASSTGGVPYEQYF
TRBV19,NA,CASSIWGGSGANVLTF